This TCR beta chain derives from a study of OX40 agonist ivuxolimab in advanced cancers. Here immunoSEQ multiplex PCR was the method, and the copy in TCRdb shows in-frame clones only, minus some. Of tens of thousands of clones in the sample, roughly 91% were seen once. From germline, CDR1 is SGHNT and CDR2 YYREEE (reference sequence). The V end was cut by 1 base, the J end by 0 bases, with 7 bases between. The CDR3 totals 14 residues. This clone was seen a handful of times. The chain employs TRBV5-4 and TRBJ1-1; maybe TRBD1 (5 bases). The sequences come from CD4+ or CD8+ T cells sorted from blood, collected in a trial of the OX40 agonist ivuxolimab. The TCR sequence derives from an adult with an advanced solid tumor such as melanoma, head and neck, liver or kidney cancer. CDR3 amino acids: CASSLTGMNTEAFF. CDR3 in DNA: TGTGCCAGCAGCTTGACAGGTATGAACACTGAAGCTTTCTTT.